This TCR beta chain came from a study of T cell repertoires in cytomegalovirus infection. Turning to the study itself: Indications of both CMV infection and matching HLA type were provided by public TCR beta signatures. Study results and limitations: The study found HLA-C-restricted CMV-specific TCR beta clonotypes dominating the ex vivo response.

This CDR3 comprises 14 residues. The V gene lost 6 bases and the J gene lost 2 bases, with 12 bases spanning the gap. TCRdb re-derived calls from the reads in MiXCR, one entry per CDR3 protein. Of 510,000 or so distinct CDR3 sequences in the sample, approximately 25% were seen once. Turning to this clonotype: The target antigen is unknown.

The source is a human donor in good health (CMV status not recorded). Some clones in this sample may be carry-over from other donors' samples. The rearrangement uses TRBV12-3 or TRBV12-4 and TRBJ2-3; D unclear. What was sequenced was PBMCs. CDR3 in amino acids: CASRGLLNTDTQYF. The CDR3 DNA reads TGTGCCAGCAGGGGCCTCCTGAACACAGATACGCAGTATTTT.